The present TCR beta chain was sequenced within a study of T cells after yellow fever vaccination. The CDR3 spans 17 residues. With V trimmed by 5 bases and J by 6 bases, 13 bases remained unmatched. In germline, CDR1 is SGHTA, CDR2 FQGNSA. Each CDR3 protein gets one entry after TCRdb re-called the 5' RACE reads with MiXCR. Of about 220,000 distinct CDR3 sequences listed, over 6.5% are singletons. The specimen comprised CD4+ T cells sorted from PBMCs, sampled on the day of the yellow fever booster vaccination. The TCR sequence derives from a man aged 25 to 40 who received the YFV17D yellow fever vaccine. V usage is TRBV7-2 and J usage is TRBJ2-2; 9 nucleotides match TRBD2. In DNA, the CDR3 is TGTGCCAGCAGCCTGACCAGCGGGAGGAGTTATTCCGGGGAGCTGTTTTTT. Translation: CASSLTSGRSYSGELFF.